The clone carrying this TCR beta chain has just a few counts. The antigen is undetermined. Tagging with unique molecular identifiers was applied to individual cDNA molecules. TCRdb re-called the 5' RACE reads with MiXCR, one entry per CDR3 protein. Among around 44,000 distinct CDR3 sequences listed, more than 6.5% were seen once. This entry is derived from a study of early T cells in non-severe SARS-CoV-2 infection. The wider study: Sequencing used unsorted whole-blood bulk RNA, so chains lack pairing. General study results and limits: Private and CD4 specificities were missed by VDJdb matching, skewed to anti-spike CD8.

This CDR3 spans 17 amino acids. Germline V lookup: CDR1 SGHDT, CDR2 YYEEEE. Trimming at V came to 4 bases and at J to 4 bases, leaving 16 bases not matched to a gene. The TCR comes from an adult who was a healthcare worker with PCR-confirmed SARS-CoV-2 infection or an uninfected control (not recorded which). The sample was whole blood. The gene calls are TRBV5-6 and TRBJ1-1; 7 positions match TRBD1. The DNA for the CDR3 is TGTGCCAGCAGCATGATTGGACAGACTTACAGGGGCACTGAAGCTTTCTTT. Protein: CASSMIGQTYRGTEAFF.